These 29 T cell receptor beta chains were sequenced from one sample in a study of PD-1 blockade in classical Hodgkin lymphoma. The table came from immunoSEQ multiplex PCR; TCRdb's copy has only in-frame clones and leaves some out. The sample contains about 41,000 clones, 65% to 70% of which appear only once. Time point denoted: cycle 4 day 1 (C4D1), after less than 7 weeks of nivolumab. Brentuximab vedotin exposure varied, and every patient relapsed after autologous stem cell transplantation. Specimen: peripheral blood mononuclear cells (PBMCs), collected before the fourth cycle of nivolumab. The origin of the receptors is a human donor with classical Hodgkin lymphoma.

This clone appeared a single time. The CDR3 here is CASSVFGGLGETQYF. In DNA, the CDR3 is TGTGCCAGCAGCGTCTTCGGGGGGCTAGGGGAGACCCAGTACTTC. The chain employs TRBV9 and TRBJ2-5, with a tentative D call TRBD2 (7 bases). The germline gives CDR1 SGDLS, CDR2 YYNGEE. The CDR3 extends over 15 amino acids. Trimming stripped 2 bases from V and 5 bases from J, with 16 bases between.

This chain joins TRBV9 and TRBJ1-1, with 7 bases fitting TRBD1. Germline CDR1 SGDLS, CDR2 YYNGEE. CDR3 length: 14 amino acids. Trimming cost V 3 bases and J 6 bases; bases outside gene matches: 8. The CDR3 is CASSATGWVAEAFF. CDR3 DNA sequence: TGTGCCAGCAGCGCGACAGGGTGGGTTGCTGAAGCTTTCTTT.

The chain employs TRBV2 and TRBJ2-1; 8 bases fit TRBD2. The CDR3 spans 16 residues. Germline-derived CDR1 and CDR2 are SNHLY and FYNNEI. J gave up 5 bases and V 5 bases, and 11 bases lay outside the gene matches. CDR3 amino acids: CASSYGGGPSDNEQFF. DNA of the CDR3: TGTGCCAGCAGTTACGGCGGGGGGCCCTCAGACAATGAGCAGTTCTTC.

V usage is TRBV7-6 and J usage is TRBJ2-7; 7 bases are shared with TRBD1. The CDR3 runs to 14 residues. Trimming at V came to 5 bases and at J to 5 bases, leaving 9 bases not matched to a gene. From germline, CDR1 is SGHVS and CDR2 FNYEAQ. CDR3 DNA sequence: TGTGCCAGCAGCGCAGAAGGGGGCTTTCACGAGCAGTACTTC. As protein: CASSAEGGFHEQYF.

This chain links TRBV5-6 with TRBJ2-1; the D gene is possibly TRBD2 (7 bases). The germline V gene encodes CDR1 SGHDT and CDR2 YYEEEE. Deletions cut 2 bases from V and 2 bases from J, with 11 bases between. The CDR3 is 15 amino acids. CDR3 sequence reads: CASSLGGGTYNEQFF. CDR3 nucleotides: TGTGCCAGCAGCTTAGGCGGGGGCACCTACAATGAGCAGTTCTTC.

This clone was recorded once. V gene TRBV9 combines with J gene TRBJ2-5; the D is unclear. Trimming stripped 0 bases from V and 4 bases from J, with 4 bases between. The CDR3 runs 12 residues. In germline, CDR1 is SGDLS, CDR2 YYNGEE. CDR3 residues: CASSVVGETQYF. Here the CDR3 DNA reads TGTGCCAGCAGCGTAGTTGGAGAGACCCAGTACTTC. The full variable domain, its missing parts supplied by reference TRBV9 and TRBJ2-5, is DSGVTQTPKHLITATGQRVTLRCSPRSGDLSVYWYQQSLDQGLQFLIQYYNGEERAKGNILERFSAQQFPDLHSELNLSSLELGDSALYFCASSVVGETQYFGPGTRLLVL.

This clone appeared a single time. The chain links TRBV11-3 to TRBJ2-1; D remains unclear. Germline V CDR1 and CDR2: SGHNT, YENEEA. V gave up 0 bases and J gave up 5 bases, with 11 bases separating them. The CDR3 has 15 amino acids. CDR3 bases: TGTGCCAGCAGCTTAGAGGCAGTTCAGGACAATGAGCAGTTCTTC. Protein: CASSLEAVQDNEQFF.

This rearrangement joins TRBV5-4 to TRBJ1-1; D may be TRBD1 (5 bases). The germline V gene has CDR1 SGHNT and CDR2 YYREEE (reference sequence). This CDR3 has 12 amino acids. Trimming took off 5 bases at V and 8 bases at J, with 13 bases between the two ends. Here the CDR3 DNA reads TGTGCCAGCAGATCGATGGGGGGAGAAGCTTTCTTT. This sequence encodes CASRSMGGEAFF.

CDR3 DNA sequence: TGTGCCAGCAGTGAGGACAGGGGGAGGACTGAAGCTTTCTTT. Protein product: CASSEDRGRTEAFF. The chain recombines TRBV2 with TRBJ1-1; 10 bases map to TRBD1. Per germline, CDR1 SNHLY and CDR2 FYNNEI. This CDR3 has 14 amino acids. V dropped 3 bases and J dropped 5; count of bases not matched to a gene: 3.

This clone was seen only a few times. The genes are TRBV5-6 and TRBJ1-3; TRBD1 matches 8 bases. The CDR3 has 19 amino acids. With 3 bases clipped from V and 0 bases from J, the junction kept 14 bases outside the gene matches. The V gene's germline CDR1 is SGHDT and CDR2 YYEEEE. In DNA form, the CDR3 reads TGTGCCAGCAGCTCCGGGGGACAGGACCTACCCGCCTCTGGAAACACCATATATTTT. Encoded protein: CASSSGGQDLPASGNTIYF.

The chain has TRBV7-2 and TRBJ2-2, with D unclear. From germline, CDR1 is SGHTA and CDR2 FQGNSA. This CDR3 region has 15 residues. Between the trimmed V and J ends, which lost 2 bases and 1 base, there was a span of 8 bases. CDR3 residues: CASSLNKGNTGELFF. The CDR3 nucleotides read TGTGCCAGCAGCTTAAATAAGGGGAACACCGGGGAGCTGTTTTTT.

This clone has more than one count but fewer than ten. The chain employs TRBV27 and TRBJ1-6, with D unresolved. The CDR3 runs 14 residues. The ends were cut back, 4 bases at V and 7 bases at J, with 11 bases in the middle. The germline CDR1 and CDR2 sequences are MNHEY and SMNVEV (reference sequence). CDR3 residues: CASSSLVWNSPLHF. CDR3 DNA: TGTGCCAGCAGTTCGCTCGTTTGGAATTCACCCCTCCACTTT.

The CDR3 nucleotides read TGTGCCAGTAGTCCAAGCGGCCGTTCACCCCTCCACTTT. This gives the protein CASSPSGRSPLHF. V is TRBV19 and J is TRBJ1-6; D is ambiguous. Germline V gives CDR1 LNHDA, CDR2 SQIVND (reference sequence). The CDR3 totals 13 residues. V lost 5 bases and J lost 9, with 11 bases in between.

J is TRBJ2-7 and V is TRBV30; D remains ambiguous. Between the trimmed V and J ends, which lost 4 bases and 0 bases, there was a span of 7 bases. The CDR3 length is 12 residues. CDR1 GTSNPN and CDR2 SVGIG come from the germline V gene (reference sequence). The CDR3 region is CAWTVGSYEQYF. CDR3 coding DNA: TGTGCCTGGACAGTGGGCTCCTACGAGCAGTACTTC.

The chain uses TRBV7-9 and TRBJ2-1; 10 positions agree with TRBD1. Germline V lookup: CDR1 SEHNR, CDR2 FQNEAQ (reference sequence). The CDR3 is 15 amino acids. V gave up 5 bases and J gave up 8 bases; unmatched junction bases: 9. CDR3 nucleotide sequence: TGTGCCAGCAGCCCAGGACAGGGGGAGCTGGATGAGCAGTTCTTC. Its protein product is CASSPGQGELDEQFF.

This clone was observed a few times. The V and J genes are TRBV7-8 and TRBJ2-5; possibly TRBD1 for D (5 bases). CDR3 length: 15 amino acids. Germline V lookup: CDR1 SGHVS, CDR2 FQNEAQ. Trimming shortened V by 4 bases and J by 3 bases, and 15 bases separated the two germline ends. CDR3 residues: CASSSLSTGEETQYF. The CDR3 nucleotides read TGTGCCAGCAGCTCCCTCTCTACAGGAGAAGAGACCCAGTACTTC.

The chain employs TRBV5-1 and TRBJ1-2; D is perhaps TRBD1 (6 bases). This CDR3 comprises 15 residues. Between the trimmed V and J ends, which lost 1 base and 2 bases, there was a span of 12 bases. Germline V CDR1 and CDR2: SGHRS, YFSETQ. This chain's CDR3 is CASSLLGALNYGYTF. The CDR3 bases are TGCGCCAGCAGCTTGTTGGGGGCGTTGAACTATGGCTACACCTTC.

This sequence joins TRBV11-3 and TRBJ2-5, with a possible D match to TRBD2 (6 bases). CDR3 length: 13 amino acids. V was clipped by 5 bases and J by 4 bases, with 11 bases between them. Germline V gene lookup returns CDR1 SGHNT and CDR2 YENEEA. Here the CDR3 reads CASSAGPRETQYF. The CDR3 DNA is TGTGCCAGCAGCGCGGGACCGCGAGAGACCCAGTACTTC.

The chain carries TRBV5-1 and TRBJ1-1, with a possible D match to TRBD1 (6 bases). Germline lookup yields CDR1 SGHRS and CDR2 YFSETQ. The length of the CDR3 is 16 residues. Trimming took 4 bases from V and 1 from J, leaving 17 bases between them. Here the CDR3 reads CASSGQRDTGNTEAFF. The CDR3 bases are TGCGCCAGCAGCGGTCAGCGGGACACCGGGAACACTGAAGCTTTCTTT.

The V call is TRBV5-6, the J call TRBJ1-4, with 9 bases aligning to TRBD1. The germline gives CDR1 SGHDT, CDR2 YYEEEE. The junction had 4 bases not matched to a gene; V was cut back by 4 bases and J by 3 bases. The CDR3 has 15 residues. The CDR3 DNA sequence: TGTGCCAGCAGCGCCAGACAGGGGGCTAATGAAAAACTGTTTTTT. This sequence encodes CASSARQGANEKLFF. The full variable domain, completed using reference TRBV5-6 and TRBJ1-4, is DAGVTQSPTHLIKTRGQQVTLRCSPKSGHDTVSWYQQALGQGPQFIFQYYEEEERQRGNFPDRFSGHQFPNYSSELNVNALLLGDSALYLCASSARQGANEKLFFGSGTQLSVL.

This sequence joins TRBV6-5 and TRBJ1-4; D perhaps matches TRBD1 (6 bases). This CDR3 has 14 residues. Trimming stripped 5 bases from V and 6 bases from J, with 13 bases between. CDR1 MNHEY and CDR2 SVGAGI come from the germline V gene. The chain's CDR3 is CASSTGYGDEKLFF. In nucleotides, the CDR3 is TGTGCCAGCAGTACAGGGTATGGGGATGAAAAACTGTTTTTT.

The J gene is TRBJ2-3, the V gene TRBV6-5, with D uncertain. Germline loops: CDR1 MNHEY, CDR2 SVGAGI. Trimming pared 0 bases from V and 4 bases from J, leaving 11 bases between. This CDR3 contains 15 residues. The CDR3, as DNA: TGTGCCAGCAGTTACTCATTGGAAGATCCAGATACGCAGTATTTT. Translated: CASSYSLEDPDTQYF.

This clone was detected once. The CDR3 is CASSLGLSETQYF. For the CDR3, the DNA is TGTGCCAGCAGCTTGGGGCTATCGGAGACCCAGTACTTC. The V gene is TRBV7-3, the J gene TRBJ2-5, with D tentatively TRBD1 (5 bases). CDR1 and CDR2 (germline): SGHTA, FQGTGA. This CDR3 contains 13 residues. Trimming left V 3 bases short and J 5 bases short, with 10 bases between.

V and J are TRBV4-1 and TRBJ2-7; 8 bases agree with TRBD1. There are 12 residues in the CDR3. With V trimmed by 7 bases and J by 6 bases, 5 bases remained unmatched. Germline V CDR1 and CDR2: MGHRA, YSYEKL. CDR3 residues: CASINDRGEQYF. As DNA, the CDR3 is TGCGCCAGCATCAACGACAGGGGCGAGCAGTACTTC.

This clone showed up just a few times. The rearrangement joins TRBV19 to TRBJ2-1, with 9 bases aligning to TRBD1. CDR3 length: 17 amino acids. Looked up from germline, CDR1 is LNHDA and CDR2 is SQIVND (reference sequence). J lost 9 bases, V lost 4 bases, and 16 bases had no gene match. In DNA, the CDR3 is TGTGCCAGTAGTAGATTACCGGGACAGGGTCTTAACCTTGAGCAGTTCTTC. Protein: CASSRLPGQGLNLEQFF.

This chain joins TRBV10-3 and TRBJ2-1; 7 positions match TRBD2. With 3 bases clipped from V and 6 bases from J, the junction kept 5 bases outside the gene matches. The CDR3 totals 14 residues. Looked up from germline, CDR1 is ENHRY and CDR2 is SYGVKD. The CDR3 loop reads CAISDGLGSNEQFF. Written as DNA, the CDR3 is TGTGCCATCAGTGACGGACTAGGGAGCAATGAGCAGTTCTTC.

The chain recombines TRBV30 with TRBJ2-1, with TRBD2 matching 9 bases. With V trimmed by 1 base and J by 5 bases, 9 bases remained unmatched. There are 16 residues in the CDR3. Germline V gives CDR1 GTSNPN, CDR2 SVGIG (reference sequence). CDR3 residues: CAWSGVSGGSNNEQFF. The CDR3, as DNA: TGTGCCTGGAGTGGGGTTAGCGGGGGATCGAACAATGAGCAGTTCTTC.

A single count supports this clone. The J gene is TRBJ1-2, the V gene TRBV6-5; D might be TRBD1 (6 bases). This CDR3 region has 15 residues. V lost 5 bases and J 5 bases, leaving 18 bases between the germline ends. The germline V gene encodes CDR1 MNHEY and CDR2 SVGAGI. The CDR3 nucleotides read TGTGCCAGCAGTCCCCAGGACAGAGGGGCGTATGGCTACACCTTC. It encodes CASSPQDRGAYGYTF.

V gene TRBV6-6 combines with J gene TRBJ2-3; D unresolved. Germline V gene data show CDR1 as MNHNY and CDR2 as SVGAGI (reference sequence). The CDR3 length is 11 residues. V lost 8 bases and J lost 6, with 9 bases in between. The CDR3 DNA is TGTGCCAGCGGTTCTACGGATACGCAGTATTTT. Its translation is CASGSTDTQYF.